Following are 27 T cell receptor beta chains from one sample sequenced in a study of T cells in Graves' hyperthyroidism and ophthalmopathy. TCR beta CDR3 regions were amplified from RNA transcripts. TCR CDR3 regions were first amplified by RT-PCR with HTBI primers. In TCRdb, the multiplex PCR reads were re-called with MiXCR into one record per CDR3 protein. This table holds about 680,000 distinct CDR3 sequences, about a third found once. The specimen sequenced was blood. These receptors came from a middle-aged woman with Graves' hyperthyroidism.

Notes on this clonotype: This may be a read error, as it is one base from a much larger clone. The chain recombines TRBV19 with TRBJ1-1; 7 bases map to TRBD1. V lost 8 bases, J lost 5 bases, and 2 bases stayed unmatched. CDR3 size: 11 residues. CDR1 and CDR2 (germline): LNHDA, SQIVND (reference sequence). The CDR3 DNA is TGTGCCAGTGGCAGGGGGACTGAAGCTTTCTTT. Its protein is CASGRGTEAFF.

The V and J genes are TRBV12-5 and TRBJ1-2; D is possibly TRBD1 (5 bases). This CDR3 is 16 amino acids long. The V end was cut by 2 bases, the J end by 6 bases, with 19 bases between. Germline-derived CDR1 and CDR2 are LGHNT and FRNRAP. CDR3 region: CASGLSLAGRVDGYTF. CDR3 DNA: TGTGCTAGTGGTTTGTCGCTGGCAGGGAGGGTAGATGGCTACACCTTC.

Concerning this clonotype itself: A much larger clone sits a single nucleotide away, making a read error possible. The chain recombines TRBV20-1 with TRBJ1-2, with 7 bases fitting TRBD1. The CDR3 covers 12 residues. Germline-derived CDR1 and CDR2 are DFQATT and SNEGSKA (reference sequence). CDR3 loop: CSAGRDSYDYTF. In DNA form, the CDR3 reads TGCAGTGCTGGCCGGGACAGCTATGACTACACCTTC.

There are many counts of this clonotype. This chain joins TRBV19 and TRBJ1-5; no definite D call. Trimming shortened V by 6 bases and J by 0 bases, and 9 bases separated the two germline ends. Germline CDR1 LNHDA, CDR2 SQIVND (reference sequence). The CDR3 has 14 residues. CDR3 sequence: CASSDGISNQPQHF. The DNA of the CDR3 is TGTGCCAGTAGCGACGGAATTAGCAATCAGCCCCAGCATTTT.

In the case of this clonotype: A much larger clone differs by one base, so this may be a read error. The conserved phenylalanine or tryptophan normally closing the CDR3 is absent here, so this likely arose from a read error. The V and J genes are TRBV20-1 and TRBJ2-7; 8 bases are shared with TRBD1. Trimming at V came to 1 base and at J to 5 bases, leaving 7 bases not matched to a gene. CDR1 and CDR2 from the germline V gene are DFQATT and SNEGSKA (reference sequence). The CDR3 extends over 14 amino acids. CDR3 protein: CSARVARTGNEQYL. The CDR3 nucleotides read TGCAGTGCTAGAGTCGCCCGGACAGGGAACGAGCAGTACCTC.

This clonotype was seen many times. The rearrangement links TRBV20-1 to TRBJ2-7, with 7 bases matching TRBD1. Germline assignment: CDR1 DFQATT and CDR2 SNEGSKA (reference sequence). The CDR3 is made up of 14 amino acids. Unmatched junction bases numbered 9, after V lost 3 bases and J lost 4 bases. DNA for the CDR3: TGCAGTGCTAGCACAGGGGCCCCAGGTTACGAGCAGTACTTC. It translates to CSASTGAPGYEQYF.

The J gene is TRBJ2-2, the V gene TRBV19, with 9 bases matching TRBD2. V shed 8 bases, J shed 7 bases, and the junction held 8 bases outside the gene matches. The CDR3 has 14 amino acids. Germline lookup yields CDR1 LNHDA and CDR2 SQIVND (reference sequence). The CDR3 DNA reads as TGTGCCAGTGCACGGGGACTAGCCGTCGGGGAGCTGTTTTTT. As protein: CASARGLAVGELFF.

Written as DNA, the CDR3 is TGTGCCAGTCGTTCACAGGGCCTCGGGGAGACCCAGTACTTC. It translates to CASRSQGLGETQYF. The chain combines TRBV6-2 or TRBV6-3 with TRBJ2-5; D possibly corresponds to TRBD1 (6 bases). The germline V gene has CDR1 MNHEY and CDR2 SVGEGT. V gave up 9 bases and J gave up 5 bases, with 19 bases separating them. The length of the CDR3 is 14 residues.

This CDR3 is CASSYGLGGGASYEQYF. CDR3 nucleotides: TGTGCCAGCAGTTATGGGTTGGGGGGGGGCGCCTCCTACGAGCAGTACTTC. V is TRBV6-5 and J is TRBJ2-7; weak D call: TRBD2 (7 bases). The ends were cut back, 3 bases at V and 0 bases at J, with 18 bases in the middle. The CDR3 length is 17 residues. The germline gives CDR1 MNHEY, CDR2 SVGAGI.

This clonotype was counted a few times. J is TRBJ1-5 and V is TRBV4-1; 7 positions agree with TRBD1. The CDR3 spans 16 residues. V was clipped by 1 base and J by 11 bases; unmatched bases: 14. CDR1 and CDR2 (germline): MGHRA, YSYEKL. CDR3 bases: TGCGCCAGCAGCCAAGGAAGGGAGGGCCAGGGGGTGGCCCAGCATTTT. Its protein product is CASSQGREGQGVAQHF.

Ten or more counts support this clonotype. The gene calls are TRBV10-3 and TRBJ2-7; D gene unclear. CDR1 and CDR2 from the germline V gene are ENHRY and SYGVKD. Trimming left V 2 bases short and J 7 bases short, with 6 bases between. The CDR3 spans 11 residues. The CDR3: CAISERVEQYF. CDR3 nucleotide sequence: TGTGCCATCAGTGAGAGGGTTGAGCAGTACTTC.

The chain employs TRBV29-1 and TRBJ1-5; TRBD1 matches at 8 bases. The length of the CDR3 is 13 residues. Looked up from germline, CDR1 is SQVTM and CDR2 is ANQGSEA. V dropped 4 bases and J dropped 10; count of bases not matched to a gene: 9. The CDR3 region is CSVGRTGSHPQHF. In DNA, the CDR3 is TGCAGCGTTGGAAGGACAGGGTCTCACCCCCAGCATTTT.

This clonotype has at least ten counts. An end of the junction does not agree with germline; a read error may underlie this. The chain has TRBV7-2 and TRBJ2-7; TRBD2 matches 13 bases. Per the germline V gene, CDR1 is SGHTA and CDR2 is FQGNSA. The CDR3 has 15 amino acids. In nucleotides, the CDR3 is TGTGCTAGCAGCCCGGGACTAGCGGGGAGCTACGAGCAGTACTTC. As protein: CASSPGLAGSYEQYF.

This clonotype was picked up a small number of times. The rearrangement joins TRBV5-1 to TRBJ2-2; D is undetermined. This CDR3 is built from 16 residues. V dropped 4 bases and J dropped 4 bases, with 17 bases sitting between them. The V gene's germline CDR1 is SGHRS and CDR2 YFSETQ. The CDR3 spells CASSQGPNRGTGELFF. Here the CDR3 DNA reads TGCGCCAGCAGCCAAGGACCCAACCGCGGCACCGGGGAGCTGTTTTTT.

This chain links TRBV7-2 with TRBJ2-7; maybe TRBD2 (6 bases). The V gene's germline CDR1 is SGHTA and CDR2 FQGNSA. The CDR3 totals 16 residues. The V end lost 4 bases, the J end lost 4 bases, and 20 bases lay between the germline ends. The CDR3 DNA is TGTGCCAGCAGCTCGGGGCTGGACTGGGAGGTGTACGAGCAGTACTTC. Translated: CASSSGLDWEVYEQYF.

This clonotype was counted a single time. V usage is TRBV2 and J usage is TRBJ1-2; TRBD1 matches at 11 bases. V gave up 7 bases and J gave up 3 bases; unmatched junction bases: 4. Germline CDR1 and CDR2: SNHLY and FYNNEI. The CDR3 is 14 amino acids. The CDR3 nucleotides read TGTGCCAGCACCAGGGACAGGGGGGACTATGGCTACACCTTC. This sequence encodes CASTRDRGDYGYTF.

The V and J genes are TRBV25-1 and TRBJ1-5, with a possible D match to TRBD1 (6 bases). Trimming cost V 11 bases and J 6 bases, with 17 bases left between them. The germline V gene has CDR1 MGHDK and CDR2 SYGVNS. The CDR3 contains 13 residues. The DNA for the CDR3 is TGTGCCTGGAACGCCGGGGGGCTTCAGCCCCAGCATTTT. This translates into CAWNAGGLQPQHF.

In its sample, this clonotype was seen a few times. The chain recombines TRBV7-9 with TRBJ2-7; possibly TRBD1 or TRBD2 for D (5 bases each). Germline CDR1 is SEHNR and CDR2 is FQNEAQ (reference sequence). The CDR3 is 14 residues long. Trimming removed 5 bases at V and 6 bases at J, with 17 bases between. CDR3 sequence reads: CASSQAPPGTEQYF. In DNA form, the CDR3 reads TGTGCCAGCAGCCAAGCCCCCCCAGGGACCGAGCAGTACTTC.

The chain couples TRBV29-1 to TRBJ2-7; TRBD1 matches at 8 bases. The V segment lost 4 bases and the J segment 4 bases; nucleotides outside the gene matches: 3. CDR3 length: 12 residues. From germline, CDR1 is SQVTM and CDR2 ANQGSEA. CDR3 nucleotides: TGCAGCGTTGCCAGGGGGCTATACGAGCAGTACTTC. It is translated as CSVARGLYEQYF.

This clonotype showed up many times. The chain employs TRBV12-3 or TRBV12-4 and TRBJ1-4, with D possibly being TRBD1 (6 bases). The CDR3 runs 15 residues. Trimming left V 3 bases short and J 7 bases short, with 15 bases between. The CDR3 nucleotides read TGTGCCAGCAGTTTGGGCGGGGGGCGAGTTGAAAAACTGTTTTTT. It is translated as CASSLGGGRVEKLFF.

V gene TRBV29-1 combines with J gene TRBJ2-5; D might be TRBD1 or TRBD2, each matching 5 bases. Germline V gene sequence: CDR1 SQVTM, CDR2 ANQGSEA. The CDR3 totals 11 residues. For the CDR3, the DNA is TGCAGTCCCCCCGGGGCAGAGACCCAGTACTTC. Amino acid sequence: CSPPGAETQYF.

The chain employs TRBV25-1 and TRBJ2-7; no firm D call. The CDR3 has 13 amino acids. The germline V gene encodes CDR1 MGHDK and CDR2 SYGVNS. V gave up 3 bases and J gave up 4 bases, with 10 bases separating them. Written as DNA, the CDR3 is TGTGCCAGCAGTGATTGGAGTTTGTACGAGCAGTACTTC. This encodes CASSDWSLYEQYF.

This clonotype was observed at least ten times. In DNA, the CDR3 is TGCGCCAGCAGTGATCCGGGGGGGGCGCGGGGCACTGAAGCTTTCTTT. Encoded protein: CASSDPGGARGTEAFF. The rearrangement uses TRBV10-2 and TRBJ1-1; possible D gene TRBD1, 6 bases. Germline assignment: CDR1 WSHSY and CDR2 SAAADI. The CDR3 runs 16 residues. The V and J ends lost 3 bases and 4 bases respectively, with 18 bases between them.

Of note for this clonotype: A read error may be the cause here, since a much bigger clone is one base away. This chain joins TRBV6-5 and TRBJ1-2; 10 positions agree with TRBD1. J gave up 9 bases and V 4 bases, and 2 bases lay outside the gene matches. The CDR3 consists of 12 residues. The germline V gene encodes CDR1 MNHEY and CDR2 SVGAGI. CDR3 sequence reads: CASSLDRGSYTF. For the CDR3, the DNA is TGTGCCAGCAGTTTGGACAGGGGGAGCTACACCTTC.

This clonotype was seen ten or more times. V and J are TRBV2 and TRBJ1-1, with 9 bases identical to TRBD1. The junction had 7 bases not matched to a gene; V was cut back by 6 bases and J by 8 bases. Looked up from germline, CDR1 is SNHLY and CDR2 is FYNNEI. This CDR3 region has 13 residues. The CDR3 is CASRQGAGLEAFF. CDR3 nucleotide sequence: TGTGCCAGCAGACAGGGGGCTGGGTTGGAAGCTTTCTTT.

In DNA, the CDR3 is TGTGCCAGTAATGACAGGGGGGGGACTGAAGCTTTCTTT. Its protein is CASNDRGGTEAFF. J is TRBJ1-1 and V is TRBV19; 9 bases are shared with TRBD1. V dropped 7 bases and J dropped 5; count of bases not matched to a gene: 5. The CDR3 sequence is 13 residues long. CDR1 LNHDA and CDR2 SQIVND come from the germline V gene (reference sequence).

This clonotype has only a few counts. This sequence joins TRBV12-3 or TRBV12-4 and TRBJ1-2, with a weak D call TRBD1 (5 bases). The CDR3 spans 14 residues. V was shortened by 10 bases and J by 5 bases, with 20 bases between the two germline ends. CDR3 nucleotide sequence: TGTGCCATTCTGCTCGGGGCTTCAGCGTATGGCTACACCTTC. Residues: CAILLGASAYGYTF.